This TCR beta chain was identified in a study of cytomegalovirus exposure and HLA in healthy donors. General study findings and limits: There was a cluster of highly shared sequence variants that was likely a sequencing artifact. In a later analysis, TCR beta V- and J-gene trimming showed a link to a missense DCLRE1C variant. A previous analysis found most TCR beta V segments productive roughly 90% or roughly 30% of the time.

About this clone itself: The target antigen is unknown.

Germline V CDR1 and CDR2: SGHDT, YYEEEE. The CDR3 runs to 14 residues. V lost 0 bases, J lost 11 bases, and 17 bases lay in between. The primer mix had 60 Vbeta and 13 Jbeta primers. This table comes from immunoSEQ multiplex PCR, and its TCRdb copy is limited to in-frame clones, with some not included. Of 130,000 or so clones listed, 60% to 80% are singletons. The V gene is TRBV5-6, the J gene TRBJ1-1; D uncertain. The TCR sequence derives from a woman aged 55-69 years in good health and CMV-seronegative. Sample: PBMCs. CDR3 nucleotides: TGTGCCAGCAGCTTGGTAGGAAGCACCGGGGAGGCTTTCTTT. It translates to CASSLVGSTGEAFF. Full variable domain (outside the CDR3, taken from reference TRBV5-6 and TRBJ1-1): DAGVTQSPTHLIKTRGQQVTLRCSPKSGHDTVSWYQQALGQGPQFIFQYYEEEERQRGNFPDRFSGHQFPNYSSELNVNALLLGDSALYLCASSLVGSTGEAFFGQGTRLTVV.